A selection of T cell receptor beta chains follows, all from one sample in a study of T cell clonotyping in hematopoietic cell transplantation. Profiled with immunoSEQ multiplex PCR; TCRdb holds only in-frame clones, not every one. The sample records under 30,000 clones, 80% to 95% being singletons. Sequenced material: PBMCs, taken 100 days after allogeneic stem cell transplant. These TCRs come from a female patient aged 45-65 years who had an allogeneic stem cell transplant from a related donor, so the T cells may come from the graft donor. Some clones in this sample may be carry-over from other donors' samples. The CDR3 runs from the conserved cysteine through the conserved F or W. Expanded clones get a size class; other rows say once, few or many, or leave the size out.

clone_size,v_call,cdr3_aa
NA,TRBV20-1,CSAFIAGGQFF
NA,TRBV11-3,CASSLGGYSPLHF
NA,TRBV4-2,CASSQIPPLAGEETQYF
NA,TRBV14,CASSKARGGEAFF
once,TRBV4-1,CASSQGMVSNQPQHF
NA,TRBV27,CASSPRTGIQETQYF
NA,TRBV2,CASSEQGYQPQHF
NA,TRBV9,CASSDSGRSYNEQFF
NA,TRBV2,CASRDYEQYF
NA,TRBV5-4,CASSLGMGALGYGYTF
NA,TRBV10-3,CAIRASNTEAFF
NA,TRBV19,CASNEQPGNTIYF
NA,TRBV6-5,CASRGNTIYF
NA,TRBV11-2,CASSPDRDYGYTF
NA,TRBV7-8,CASSPRGSLSTEAFF
NA,TRBV7-2,CASSLERTDTQYF
NA,TRBV5-6,CASSFLGTGAGNQPQHF
NA,TRBV15,CATSNLAGGNYEQYF